This entry describes one TCR beta chain. Its specific antigen is unknown. It has no much larger one-base neighbor in the sample; base qualities were not kept. Germline trimming: 1 base from V, 7 bases from J; junction bases outside gene matches: 4. Based on the germline V gene, the CDR1 and CDR2 sequences are SGHVS and FQNEAQ. The cysteine opens and the phenylalanine closes a CDR3 of 14 amino acids. Here the CDR3 DNA is all that survives: 42 bases in frame from base 1. Libraries were made using the immunoSEQ multiplex PCR assay. A mixture of 60 forward primers for TCR Vbeta segments and 13 reverse primers for TCR Jbeta segments was used in the multiplex PCR. The CDR3 region of rearranged TCR beta genes was amplified from genomic DNA by a multiplex PCR assay. On the Illumina HiSeq System, the amplified TCR beta libraries were sequenced as 87-base-pair reads. Processing in the source paper ran as follows. A later analysis counted 75 million to 100 million unique TCR beta chains across the 640 or so repertoires, and roughly 11 million of these chains were shared by at least two donors. Raw reads were error-corrected and collapsed into unique sequences with a nearest-neighbor algorithm that merged closely related sequences to remove PCR and sequencing errors. V, D and J gene segments were assigned by aligning CDR3 sequences to IMGT reference sequences. For a sequence to be retained, at least a six-nucleotide match to both a V gene segment and a J gene segment was required. A rearrangement counted as productive if the CDR3 had no stop codons and remained in frame with V and J, and every other rearrangement counted as non-productive. Following IMGT convention, CDR3 was defined as the stretch from the second conserved V-encoded cysteine to the conserved J-encoded phenylalanine. In an earlier analysis of 500 to 650 of the donors, sequences lacking an unambiguous match to a single V gene segment were excluded. An earlier analysis of under 750 of the donors called V segments functional above 56.7% productive rearrangements and segregating when the between-donor standard deviation exceeded 5%. A statistical classification framework was developed to diagnose cytomegalovirus status using the catalog of TCR beta chain sequences. V and J gene assignment, in a later analysis, came from comparing TCR nucleotide sequences with IMGT/GENE-DB human TR gene sequences. Using the TCRdist pipeline, a later analysis assigned CDR3 sequences along with most-parsimonious VDJ recombination scenarios. In a later analysis, each TCR beta chain was defined by its CDR3 amino acid sequence together with its V-gene family, and reads lacking a unique V-gene family were excluded. As a way to deal with suspected cross-contamination and a sequencing artifact, a later analysis dropped more than 500 nucleotide sequences that were highly shared and had low generation probability. For each public chain, a later analysis derived a clonal expansion index from normalized ranks of inferred template counts within each repertoire. In a later analysis, generation probabilities were computed using a VDJ recombination model fitted to out-of-frame rearrangements, and the results were checked against IGoR. Hypergeometric tests were used in a later analysis to score TCR-TCR, TCR-HLA and TCR-CMV co-occurrence, with a repertoire-size bias correction applied to the TCR pairs. In a later analysis, false discovery rates were estimated by permuting HLA or CMV assignments 20 times. In a later analysis, co-occurring TCRs were grouped using DBSCAN, with TCRdist sequence similarity added in when clustering inside HLA-allele-positive subsets. For co-occurrence clustering, repertoires with fewer than 30,000 or more than 120,000 public chains were excluded, along with four or five repertoires with anomalous nucleotide sharing. The source is immuneACCESS, and TCRdb retained only in-frame sequences with V and J called. Part of the clones is not carried over; for the studies checked, unresolved V genes explain less than half of this, and the remainder is unexplained. Clone size and V and J calls were adopted from that table, with D and trimming inferred from the DNA. The sample table holds about 120,000 clones, of which roughly 78% were seen once. The top ten hold under 3% of the sample.

The source of the sample is a study of cytomegalovirus exposure and HLA in healthy donors (dated by TCRdb to the late 2010s). Looking at the study overall: According to an earlier analysis of several hundred of the donors, about 179 million T cells yielded 90 million to 130 million unique TCR beta sequences and more than 250 Gb of sequence data. An early release that covered some 630 HLA-typed donors contained approximately 300 gigabases of sequencing data and 70 million to 100 million unique TCR sequences. A handful of DR-DQ haplotypes were handled as single units for association and clustering because linkage in the cohort was strong. Along with the approximately 600-subject first cohort, a separate validation cohort of over 90 different subjects was used. The study profiled the T cell repertoires of more than 500 subjects by immunosequencing and related them to cytomegalovirus serostatus. HLA typing included class I and class II loci at four-digit resolution. In the later analysis, no new phenotypic data were used to find candidate immune exposures; instead, reliance was placed on TCR beta sequences and their occurrence across donors. Donor age, sex, ethnicity and CMV serostatus were compiled alongside the repertoire data. An earlier analysis of 450 to 750 of the donors used high-throughput TCR beta sequencing to judge whether each TCR beta V gene segment behaved as functional or pseudogenic. The number of donors typed differed by locus, with about 629-630 for A, B, C, DRB1 and DQB1, around 520 for DQA1, about 610 for DPA1, and some 440 for DPB1. To study patterns of TCR occurrence, a later analysis re-analyzed previously published TCR beta repertoires from 650 to 750 donors and added high-resolution HLA genotyping. Of the roughly 390 genotyped donors, 65% to 90% were placed in the genetic ancestry cluster associated with self-reported Caucasian donors. A later genetic analysis took genome-wide SNP genotypes for about 55% of the 666 donors and used that subset as a discovery cohort. Every repertoire in the discovery cohort had been generated on one and the same sequencing platform. The aim of the study was to test whether cataloging public T cell receptors could identify signatures of past pathogen exposure. Among around 400 genotyped donors of the cohort, an average of about 220,000 unique TCR beta nucleotide sequences was sequenced per donor, of which approximately 18% were non-productive. To predict cytomegalovirus infection status, the study combined high-throughput TCR immunosequencing, statistical association of individual TCRs with disease status, and machine learning.

Study-level results and caveats: An association between a missense DCLRE1C variant and V-gene and J-gene trimming of TCR beta chains was found in a later genetic analysis and replicated in an independent cohort. According to a later analysis, TCR association rates differed among HLA loci, with DRB1 alleles showing the most associated TCRs and HLA-C alleles showing the fewest. Some IMGT-functional V segments, including TRBV6-2 and TRBV6-3, could not be distinguished by the 87-base-pair reads and were therefore excluded. A later analysis reported that several top co-occurrence clusters appeared linked to parvovirus B19, influenza, CMV and Epstein-Barr virus. The sequencing pipeline was judged likely to have produced a cluster of highly shared sequence variants as a technical artifact. In the study, some 160 TCR beta chains were listed as associated with cytomegalovirus. Most CMV-associated TCR beta chains appeared to be HLA-restricted in a later analysis, and the HLA associations seemed to be driven largely by CMV exposure. A later analysis associated about 17,000 TCR beta sequences with specific HLA alleles at a false discovery rate of 0.05. A further reported finding was that TCR beta sequences accurately predicted the HLA-A and HLA-B alleles for most subjects in the first cohort. Because some donors lacked HLA typing at each locus, the association tests relied only on the typed subset. Because counts were too low, roughly 18 rarely observed V segments, including chromosome 9 orphons, were left out of the earlier analysis of 587 of the donors. The authors suggested that the approach could potentially be extended to other disease states and immunological phenotypes. Linkage disequilibrium might explain the correlated functional status among segregating V segments, but an unknown experimental factor could not be excluded. The only immune exposure information available for the cohort was CMV serostatus. An earlier analysis of approximately 570 of the donors showed that most TCR beta V segments appeared in productive rearrangements either about 87% or about 30% of the time, which broadly matched IMGT annotations. Most TCR sequences were seen in very few donors, while some public TCRs were found in many individuals. Compared with equally common non-associated chains, HLA-associated TCR beta chains in a later analysis were more clonally expanded and had lower generation probabilities. When HLA alleles, especially DR and DQ, strongly co-occurred, TCR associations were difficult to assign to individual alleles. In vitro tests confirmed that a few of the cytomegalovirus-associated TCR beta chains recognize cytomegalovirus antigens. According to a later genetic analysis, donors in an Asian-associated ancestry cluster had fewer N-insertions in productive TCRs than the approximately 650-donor mean. Only TCR beta chains were sequenced in this cohort, and the absence of alpha or paired-chain data limited detectable features. Sequencing depth was assumed to be roughly uniform across donors in the presence/absence analyses, though that assumption may not hold. The classifier was reported to diagnose cytomegalovirus status with high specificity and sensitivity in both the original and validation cohorts.

The cohort was made up of 650 to 700 healthy bone marrow donors. Cohort members were all nominally healthy when sampled, although unrecorded immune exposures were likely present. The donor tested CMV seronegative, placing the donor among the 350 or so seronegative members of the cohort. A peripheral blood sample was collected from each donor, and TCR beta sequencing was performed on peripheral blood mononuclear cells. The Qiagen DNeasy Blood Extraction Kit was used to extract genomic DNA from the blood cell samples. The TCR originated in a man aged 25-40 years in good health and CMV-seronegative. The sample taken for sequencing was PBMCs. The chain was built from TRBV7-8 and TRBJ1-5, and 7 junction bases match TRBD1. The nucleotide sequence reads as follows: TGTGCCAGCAGCTTAGGCAGGGGGGACCAGCCCCAGCATTTT. It is translated as CASSLGRGDQPQHF.